This is a list of T cell receptor beta chains from one sample in a study of cytomegalovirus exposure and HLA in healthy donors. Clones were sequenced by immunoSEQ multiplex PCR, and TCRdb holds only the in-frame ones, with some missing. Among about 160,000 clones listed, around four fifths were seen once. Sequenced: PBMCs. The receptors derive from a man aged 18 to 30 in good health and CMV-seronegative. Both conserved end residues are part of each CDR3. The D gene is left open where the match is weak. Some rows have no size entry. The others give once, few or many, or a class for an expanded clone.

v_call	d_call	cdr3_length	clone_size	j_call	cdr3_nt	cdr3_aa
TRBV7-3	TRBD2	14	NA	TRBJ2-1	TGTGCCAGCAGCCAGCGGGAGAACTACAATGAGCAGTTCTTC	CASSQRENYNEQFF
TRBV21-1	NA	15	NA	TRBJ2-1	TGTGCCAGCAAGAGACACAGGAAAATATACAATGAGCAGTTCTTC	CASKRHRKIYNEQFF
TRBV10-3	NA	12	NA	TRBJ1-2	TGTGCCATCAGTGAGGGGCAGTATGGCTACACCTTC	CAISEGQYGYTF
TRBV7-9	NA	15	NA	TRBJ1-3	TGTGCCAGCAGCATCCGGACAGTTTCTGGAAACACCATATATTTT	CASSIRTVSGNTIYF
TRBV30	NA	13	NA	TRBJ2-5	TGTGCCTGGGGACTGCCGTACCAAGAGACCCAGTACTTC	CAWGLPYQETQYF
TRBV30	TRBD1	13	few	TRBJ1-6	TGTGCCTTAACGGGACAGGTGAATTCACCCCTCCACTTT	CALTGQVNSPLHF
TRBV7-8	TRBD1	17	NA	TRBJ2-7	TGTGCCAGCAGCTCCCTCTTGGACAGGGACCTCTCCTACGAGCAGTACTTC	CASSSLLDRDLSYEQYF
TRBV4-1	TRBD1	14	NA	TRBJ2-7	TGCGCCAGCAGCCAGAGGGACAGATCCTACGAGCAGTACTTC	CASSQRDRSYEQYF
TRBV7-2	NA	17	NA	TRBJ2-7	TGTGCCAGCAGCGTAAGGGGGGGCCGACTAGGTGCCTACGAGCAGTACTTC	CASSVRGGRLGAYEQYF
TRBV9	TRBD2	15	NA	TRBJ2-1	TGTGCCAGCAGCGTAAACGGCGGGAGCTACAATGAGCAGTTCTTC	CASSVNGGSYNEQFF
TRBV4-1	TRBD1	15	NA	TRBJ1-2	TGCGCCAGCAGCCAAGATCGTTGGGACAGGAGTGGCTACACCTTC	CASSQDRWDRSGYTF
TRBV19	NA	15	NA	TRBJ2-5	TGTGCCAGTAGCCCAACGGGTTTAAGGGAGGCGACCCAGTACTTC	CASSPTGLREATQYF
TRBV20-1	NA	11	NA	TRBJ1-4	TGCAGTGCTAGAGGAGGGGAAAAACTGTTTTTT	CSARGGEKLFF
TRBV7-6	TRBD2	16	NA	TRBJ2-5	TGTGCCAGCAGCTTCAGTAGCGGGAGTAACCAAGAGACCCAGTACTTC	CASSFSSGSNQETQYF
TRBV9	TRBD2	15	NA	TRBJ2-3	TGTGCCAGCAGCGTAGGGGCTAGCGGTAGAGATACGCAGTATTTT	CASSVGASGRDTQYF